The clone carrying this T cell receptor (beta chain) was detected only a few times. Its specificity is unknown. These data belong to a study of cytomegalovirus exposure and HLA in healthy donors. Background on the study: A prior study identified just under 120 million unique TCR beta sequences from 190 million or so T cells. Early release data held some 79 million unique TCRs from HLA-typed donors. Study results and limitations: Donor immune exposure was known only as CMV serostatus. An analysis that was carried out later associated 15,000 to 20,000 TCR beta sequences with HLA alleles at 0.05 false discovery rate.

In the PCR, 60 Vbeta and 13 Jbeta primers were used. Generated by immunoSEQ multiplex PCR, the TCRdb table keeps only in-frame clones and is missing some. The sample carries around 300,000 clones, just over 70% recorded once. CDR1 and CDR2 (germline): SGHVS, FQNEAQ. This CDR3 spans 16 amino acids. V trimming: 5 bases; J trimming: 2 bases; junction bases outside the gene matches: 6. The rearrangement links TRBV7-8 to TRBJ2-3; TRBD2 matches 11 bases. The receptor was isolated from a female donor in good health and CMV-seronegative. Material: PBMCs. CDR3 residues: CASSTVAGGPTDTQYF. CDR3 DNA: TGTGCCAGCAGCACCGTAGCGGGAGGGCCCACAGATACGCAGTATTTT.